A selection of T cell receptor beta chains follows, all from one sample in a study of blood T cell repertoires in COVID-19. The assay was immunoSEQ multiplex PCR, and TCRdb's table has in-frame clones only and misses some. The table lists over 200,000 clones, around four fifths of them singletons, with 6% to 8.5% in the top ten. The sequenced material came from peripheral blood. The origin of the receptors is a woman aged 50 to 65 with active or convalescent COVID-19. Each CDR3 is given with its conserved first and last residue. Each record gives: V gene, D gene, J gene, clone size, CDR3 DNA, CDR3 protein. D genes are given only for firm matches. Some rows mark clone size as missing; the rest say once, few, many or name a class of expanded clone.

>TRBV7-9|TRBD2|TRBJ2-3|.
TGTGCCAGCAGCTTAGGTCCTGGCGGGAGGGCCGATACGCAGTATTTT
CASSLGPGGRADTQYF
>TRBV28|TRBD1|TRBJ1-4|few
TGTGCCAGCAGTTTATCAGGGGGTGGTCTGGGGAAACTGTTTTTT
CASSLSGGGLGKLFF
>TRBV6-4|.|TRBJ2-3|few
TGTGCCAGCAGTCTTAAGGGACATACTCATCCAGATACGCAGTATTTT
CASSLKGHTHPDTQYF
>TRBV13|.|TRBJ1-2|.
TGTGCCAGCAGCTTCGGGGGGTACACCTTC
CASSFGGYTF
>TRBV24-1|.|TRBJ1-1|.
TGTGCCACCAGTGGGTCGGGGGGGAAGAACACTGAAGCTTTCTTT
CATSGSGGKNTEAFF
>TRBV19|TRBD1|TRBJ1-6|.
TGTGCCAGTAGTGCAAGCCCCGGACAGGGCGGCCTCCACTTT
CASSASPGQGGLHF
>TRBV18|.|TRBJ1-3|.
TGTGCCAGCTCACCATCGGCCGACTCCTATACTGGAAACACCATATATTTT
CASSPSADSYTGNTIYF
>TRBV2|.|TRBJ1-2|.
TGTGCCAGCAGTTCCCACTCCCCCGACTATGGCTACACCTTC
CASSSHSPDYGYTF
>TRBV28|.|TRBJ1-2|.
TGTGCCAGCAGTGTAGGCGGGGGGGGATTTAACTATGGCTACACCTTC
CASSVGGGGFNYGYTF
>TRBV10-3|TRBD1|TRBJ1-6|.
TGTGCCATCAGTGGGGGACAGGATAATTCACCCCTCCACTTT
CAISGGQDNSPLHF
>TRBV9|.|TRBJ1-2|.
TGTGCCAGCCACTCACAGGGACCTAACTATGGCTACACCTTC
CASHSQGPNYGYTF
>TRBV30|.|TRBJ1-4|.
TGTGCCTGGAGTTCAGAAATTGCTAATGAAAAACTGTTTTTT
CAWSSEIANEKLFF
>TRBV14|TRBD2|TRBJ2-3|.
TGTGCCAGCAGCCAAGGGACTAGAGGAATTACAGATACGCAGTATTTT
CASSQGTRGITDTQYF
>TRBV9|.|TRBJ1-4|few
TGTGCCAGCAGCGCGCAGGGGTTTGGGACTAATGAAAAACTGTTTTTT
CASSAQGFGTNEKLFF
>TRBV28|.|TRBJ1-5|.
TGTGCCAGCAGTTTATTCGAGGTGCCCCAGCATTTT
CASSLFEVPQHF
>TRBV2|.|TRBJ1-5|.
TGTGCCAGCAGTGGCAGGGCGGGCAATCAGCCCCAGCATTTT
CASSGRAGNQPQHF
>TRBV5-6|.|TRBJ1-6|.
TGTGCCAGCAGCGCACTCAGGGTGTCAGTTTCACCCCTCCACTTT
CASSALRVSVSPLHF
>TRBV10-3|TRBD2|TRBJ2-1|once
TGTGCCACCGCCAGCCCGGGACTAGCGGGTGTGTCGGGTGAGCAGTTCTTC
CATASPGLAGVSGEQFF
>TRBV11-2|TRBD1|TRBJ1-1|once
TGTGCCAGCAGCCTGCAGGGGGGAGCTTTCTTT
CASSLQGGAFF
>TRBV4-1|TRBD1|TRBJ1-1|.
TGCGCCAGCAGCCAGAGGGGGACAGGGGGCGCGAACACTGAAGCTTTCTTT
CASSQRGTGGANTEAFF
>TRBV5-8|.|TRBJ1-3|.
TGTGCCAGCAGCTCCGGGACTATCACTGGAAACACCATATATTTT
CASSSGTITGNTIYF
>TRBV5-1|TRBD1|TRBJ1-4|once
TGCGCCAGCAGCTTACTCGGACAGGGCAATGAAAAACTGTTTTTT
CASSLLGQGNEKLFF
>TRBV19|.|TRBJ1-3|.
TGTGCCACCGATCAGAAGTCTGGAAACACCATATATTTT
CATDQKSGNTIYF
>TRBV28|.|TRBJ1-3|.
TGTGCCAGCAGGCAGGTGGCAGGAAACACCATATATTTT
CASRQVAGNTIYF
>TRBV19|.|TRBJ1-2|.
TGTGCCAGTAGTAAGGAGGGGATTAACTATGGCTACACCTTC
CASSKEGINYGYTF
>TRBV5-4|TRBD1|TRBJ1-1|.
TGTGCCAGCAGCACAAAACAGGGGGCTGATGGTGAAGCTTTCTTT
CASSTKQGADGEAFF
>TRBV20-1|.|TRBJ1-2|.
TGCAGTGCTAGTGGGCTTAACTATGGCTACACCTTC
CSASGLNYGYTF
>TRBV21-1|.|TRBJ2-4|.
TGTGCCAGCAGCCGGGACAGGGGACTAGCCAAAAACATTCAGTACTTC
CASSRDRGLAKNIQYF